Sequencing of this T cell receptor (beta chain) was carried out in a study of beta chain features in type 1 diabetes. For the study at large: The patients were much like the healthy donors in age, gender and cell yields. Study-level findings and limits: For type 1 diabetes patients, VDJ junctions showed fewer insertions and more deletions. TCRB repertoires of naive, central memory and Treg cells appeared more similar among patients than among healthy donors.

This clone occurred a few times. Its specificity is not known. The germline V gene has CDR1 GTSNPN and CDR2 SVGIG (reference sequence). V dropped 1 base and J dropped 4 bases, with 10 bases sitting between them. The CDR3 has 13 amino acids. cDNA synthesis used the whole RNA isolate, giving expressed TCRB sequences. Libraries were prepared by immunoSEQ multiplex PCR; TCRdb keeps only in-frame clonotypes and omits some of them. Among roughly 240,000 clones, roughly 70% were seen once, and the ten largest hold approximately 0.053%. Sequencing was done on a sample of naive CD4+ T cells from blood. The TCR sequence derives from a young man in good health. This sequence joins TRBV30 and TRBJ1-1; D is uncertain. The CDR3 here is CAWSGRVGTEAFF. CDR3 in DNA: TGTGCCTGGAGTGGGAGGGTCGGCACTGAAGCTTTCTTT.